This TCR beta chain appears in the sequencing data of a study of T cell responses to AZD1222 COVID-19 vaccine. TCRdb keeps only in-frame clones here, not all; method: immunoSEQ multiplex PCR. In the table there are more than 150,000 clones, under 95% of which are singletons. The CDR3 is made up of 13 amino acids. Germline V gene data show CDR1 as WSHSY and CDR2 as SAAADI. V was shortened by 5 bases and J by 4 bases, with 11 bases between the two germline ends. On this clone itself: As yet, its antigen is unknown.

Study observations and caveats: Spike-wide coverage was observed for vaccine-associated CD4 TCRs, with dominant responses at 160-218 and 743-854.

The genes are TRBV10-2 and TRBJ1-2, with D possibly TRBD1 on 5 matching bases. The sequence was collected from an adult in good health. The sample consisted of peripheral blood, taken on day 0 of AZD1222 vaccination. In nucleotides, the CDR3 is TGCGCCAGCAGTCCCCGAGGGACCTATGGCTACACCTTC. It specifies CASSPRGTYGYTF.